Sequencing of this TCR beta chain was carried out in a study of pediatric ulcerative colitis. Overall study results and limits: This repertoire reflects total lymphocytes rather than subpopulations like regulatory T cells. All ulcerative colitis patients, but no controls, carried a couple of rectal clonotypes. In rectum, acute severe colitis had expanded clones and less diversity.

Concerning this clone: Its target is not known.

The V end was cut by 3 bases, the J end by 2 bases, with 17 bases between. Germline CDR1 is MGHRA and CDR2 is YSYEKL. The length of the CDR3 is 17 residues. The survey-level immunoSEQ assay was used. TCRdb's table, derived via immunoSEQ multiplex PCR, lists solely in-frame clones and lacks some. The data contain around 30,000 clones, almost 85% of them singletons. This chain connects TRBV4-1 to TRBJ2-1; perhaps TRBD1 as D (7 bases). Sequenced input: blood. This receptor was taken from a boy aged 5-17 years with severe ulcerative colitis. The CDR3 protein is CASSQFFQGGTYNEQFF. CDR3 DNA sequence: TGCGCCAGCAGCCAGTTTTTTCAGGGGGGAACCTACAATGAGCAGTTCTTC.